These T cell receptor beta chains were read from a single sample in a study of T-cell reconstitution after alpha-beta-depleted transplantation in children. TCRdb used MiXCR to reprocess the PCR reads, holding one entry per CDR3 protein. The data hold over 90,000 distinct CDR3 sequences, with roughly 7.2% observed a single time. The material was PBMCs, obtained before TCRalphabeta/CD19-depleted stem cell transplant. Receptors originate from a boy between 2 and 15 years old with acute lymphoblastic leukemia, due to receive a stem cell transplant. The CDR3 runs from the conserved cysteine through the conserved F or W. Fields, in order: V gene, J gene, CDR3 protein.

v_gene: TRBV5-1; j_gene: TRBJ2-1; CDR3aa: CASSIDRGYNEQFF
v_gene: TRBV7-2; j_gene: TRBJ2-7; CDR3aa: CASSPAWGEQYF
v_gene: TRBV12-3/TRBV12-4; j_gene: TRBJ1-1; CDR3aa: CASSFLAADTEAFF
v_gene: TRBV7-3; j_gene: TRBJ1-1; CDR3aa: CASRGNGQNTEAFF
v_gene: TRBV9; j_gene: TRBJ2-1; CDR3aa: CASSVGLVLAGDRTRYNEQFF
v_gene: TRBV11-3; j_gene: TRBJ2-2; CDR3aa: CASSGVGSKTGELFF
v_gene: TRBV7-9; j_gene: TRBJ1-2; CDR3aa: CASSPSGTVATNYGYTF
v_gene: TRBV9; j_gene: TRBJ2-1; CDR3aa: CASSPDRPWGDEQFF
v_gene: TRBV20-1; j_gene: TRBJ2-3; CDR3aa: CSAITTFSTDTQYF
v_gene: TRBV6-2/TRBV6-3; j_gene: TRBJ2-3; CDR3aa: CASSGAGGFTDTQYF
v_gene: TRBV4-2; j_gene: TRBJ2-3; CDR3aa: CVSSQELAGGTDTQYF
v_gene: TRBV9; j_gene: TRBJ2-2; CDR3aa: CASSAIPGRQNTGELFF
v_gene: TRBV2; j_gene: TRBJ2-5; CDR3aa: CASSEETQYF
v_gene: TRBV18; j_gene: TRBJ2-5; CDR3aa: CASSRRLAGVETQYF
v_gene: TRBV7-9; j_gene: TRBJ2-7; CDR3aa: CASSHSYEQYF
v_gene: TRBV2; j_gene: TRBJ1-6; CDR3aa: CASRRGSQENSPLHF
v_gene: TRBV4-2; j_gene: TRBJ1-4; CDR3aa: CASSQEFIFLRLATNEKLFF
v_gene: TRBV4-1; j_gene: TRBJ2-3; CDR3aa: CASSQDPSPPTDTQYF